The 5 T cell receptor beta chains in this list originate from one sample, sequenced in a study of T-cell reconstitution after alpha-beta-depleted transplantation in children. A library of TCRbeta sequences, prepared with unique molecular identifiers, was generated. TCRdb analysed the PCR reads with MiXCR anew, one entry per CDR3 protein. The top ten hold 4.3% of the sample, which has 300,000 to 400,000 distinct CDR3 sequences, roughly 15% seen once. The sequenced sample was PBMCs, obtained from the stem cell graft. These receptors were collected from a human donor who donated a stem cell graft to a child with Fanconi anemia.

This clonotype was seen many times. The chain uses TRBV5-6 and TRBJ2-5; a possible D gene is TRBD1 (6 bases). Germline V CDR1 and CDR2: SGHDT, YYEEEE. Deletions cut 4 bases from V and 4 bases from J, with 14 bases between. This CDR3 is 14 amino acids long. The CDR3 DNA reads TGTGCCAGCAGCCTTTGGACAGTATCAGAGACCCAGTACTTC. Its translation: CASSLWTVSETQYF.

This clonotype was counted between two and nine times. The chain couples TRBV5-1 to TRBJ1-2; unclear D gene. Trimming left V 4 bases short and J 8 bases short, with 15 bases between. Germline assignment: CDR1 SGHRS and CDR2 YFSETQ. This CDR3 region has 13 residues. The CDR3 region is CASSGDGSRGYTF. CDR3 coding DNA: TGCGCCAGCAGCGGAGACGGTTCCCGGGGCTACACCTTC.

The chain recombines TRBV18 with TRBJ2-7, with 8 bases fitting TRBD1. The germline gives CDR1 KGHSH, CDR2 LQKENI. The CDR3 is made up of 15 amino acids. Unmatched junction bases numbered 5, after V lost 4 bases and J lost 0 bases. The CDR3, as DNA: TGTGCCAGCTCACTCACAGGGGGAAGCTCCTACGAGCAGTACTTC. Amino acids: CASSLTGGSSYEQYF. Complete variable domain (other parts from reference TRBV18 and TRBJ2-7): NAGVMQNPRHLVRRRGQEARLRCSPMKGHSHVYWYRQLPEEGLKFMVYLQKENIIDESGMPKERFSAEFPKEGPSILRIQQVVRGDSAAYFCASSLTGGSSYEQYFGPGTRLTVT.

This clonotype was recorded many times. The CDR3 here is CASSLEVGQRFYEQYF. DNA of the CDR3: TGTGCCAGCAGCTTAGAGGTCGGACAGAGATTTTACGAGCAGTACTTC. The chain recombines TRBV11-1 with TRBJ2-7; maybe TRBD1 (6 bases). Germline lookup yields CDR1 SGHAT and CDR2 FQDESV (reference sequence). The ends were cut back, 1 base at V and 4 bases at J, with 17 bases in the middle. This CDR3 has 16 residues.

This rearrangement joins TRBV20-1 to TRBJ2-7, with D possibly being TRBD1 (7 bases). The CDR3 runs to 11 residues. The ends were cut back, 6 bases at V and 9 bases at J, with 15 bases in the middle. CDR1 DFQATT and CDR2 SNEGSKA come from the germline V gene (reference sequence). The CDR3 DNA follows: TGCAGTGCGCAACACAGGGGAGGGCAGTACTTC. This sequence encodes CSAQHRGGQYF.